These 10 T cell receptor beta chains share one sample of origin, sequenced in a study of low-dose radiotherapy and immunotherapy resistance in tumors. Covering alpha and beta chains, TRAV- and TRBV-specific primers were used for the first-strand cDNA. TCR amplification ran approximately 20 PCR cycles using constant-region and V-primer adapter primers. TCRdb processed the reads anew with MiXCR; each CDR3 protein has one entry. The sample includes over 15,000 distinct CDR3 sequences, about 71% seen only once; the top ten take under 6%. These receptors were collected from a human donor with advanced metastatic prostate, ovarian, gallbladder or colorectal cancer (not recorded which). This table probably holds off-target reads from a library built for another chain.

The chain carries TRBV9 and TRBJ2-2; TRBD1 is a possible D gene (6 bases). Germline assignment: CDR1 SGDLS and CDR2 YYNGEE. Trimming took 3 bases from V and 5 from J, leaving 14 bases between them. The CDR3 runs 15 residues. CDR3 DNA sequence: TGTGCCAGCAGCGGCTTGGGGCAGGGGACCGGGGAGCTGTTTTTT. It codes for CASSGLGQGTGELFF.

V is TRBV6-1 and J is TRBJ1-1, with D perhaps TRBD1 (6 bases). Trimming stripped 10 bases from V and 0 bases from J, with 12 bases between. CDR3 length: 13 residues. Germline CDR1 MNHNS, CDR2 SASEGT. The CDR3 DNA sequence: TGTGCCATCAGCAGGGGTATGAACACTGAAGCTTTCTTT. It is translated as CAISRGMNTEAFF.

The CDR3 loop is CATSDLAGGHQETQYF. In DNA form, the CDR3 reads TGTGCCACCAGTGATCTAGCGGGAGGCCACCAAGAGACCCAGTACTTC. This rearrangement joins TRBV24-1 to TRBJ2-5, with TRBD2 matching over 11 bases. With 3 bases clipped from V and 0 bases from J, the junction kept 2 bases outside the gene matches. The germline V gene encodes CDR1 KGHDR and CDR2 SFDVKD. This CDR3 region has 16 residues.

This chain links TRBV28 with TRBJ2-7; 11 nucleotides line up with TRBD2. The germline gives CDR1 MDHEN, CDR2 SYDVKM. The CDR3 spans 14 residues. V was pared by 5 bases and J by 6 bases, with 6 bases of the junction left unmatched. CDR3 nucleotides: TGTGCCAGCAGTCCGACTAGCGGGACCGCCGAGCAGTACTTC. Translation: CASSPTSGTAEQYF.

This chain uses TRBV3-1 with TRBJ2-2; D possibly corresponds to TRBD2 (5 bases). Germline CDR1 LGHDT, CDR2 YNNKEL (reference sequence). Trimming cost V 1 base and J 5 bases, with 11 bases left between them. The CDR3 has 15 residues. DNA for the CDR3: TGTGCCAGCAGCCAAGCCCCCGGGGTAACCGGGGAGCTGTTTTTT. Translating gives CASSQAPGVTGELFF.

There are a few counts of this clonotype. V and J are TRBV6-1 and TRBJ1-2; no firm D call. The V end was cut by 6 bases, the J end by 4 bases, with 15 bases between. CDR1 and CDR2 from the germline V gene are MNHNS and SASEGT. The CDR3 totals 14 residues. The CDR3 reads CASSLTGIGYGYTF. The CDR3 bases are TGTGCCAGCAGCCTAACCGGCATCGGCTATGGCTACACCTTC.

The CDR3 nucleotides read TGTGCCAGCAGTGGACTAGCGGGAGGGCCGAGCGAGCAGTACTTC. Amino acid sequence: CASSGLAGGPSEQYF. J is TRBJ2-7 and V is TRBV28; 15 nucleotides match TRBD2. The CDR3 has 15 amino acids. Per the germline V gene, CDR1 is MDHEN and CDR2 is SYDVKM. Trimming at V came to 5 bases and at J to 6 bases, leaving 5 bases not matched to a gene.

A single count supports this clonotype. The rearrangement joins TRBV29-1 to TRBJ1-3; D gene ambiguous. The CDR3 sequence is 12 residues long. Germline lookup yields CDR1 SQVTM and CDR2 ANQGSEA. The V end lost 4 bases, the J end lost 2 bases, and 6 bases lay between the germline ends. The CDR3 DNA is TGCAGCGTTGGAAGCACTGGAAACACCATATATTTT. This codes for CSVGSTGNTIYF.

The gene calls are TRBV28 and TRBJ1-5; weak D call: TRBD1 (6 bases). Looked up from germline, CDR1 is MDHEN and CDR2 is SYDVKM. The V end was cut by 5 bases, the J end by 6 bases, with 17 bases between. CDR3 length: 15 amino acids. The CDR3 loop reads CASSPGGGLGQPQHF. The CDR3 DNA sequence: TGTGCCAGCAGTCCTGGGGGGGGGCTGGGTCAGCCCCAGCATTTT.

This sequence joins TRBV3-1 and TRBJ1-2, with 7 positions matching TRBD1. CDR1 LGHDT and CDR2 YNNKEL come from the germline V gene (reference sequence). J was trimmed by 5 bases and V by 4 bases; bases with no gene match: 10. CDR3 length: 15 amino acids. The CDR3: CASSPSTGNQYGYTF. DNA for the CDR3: TGTGCCAGCAGCCCCTCGACAGGGAACCAGTATGGCTACACCTTC.